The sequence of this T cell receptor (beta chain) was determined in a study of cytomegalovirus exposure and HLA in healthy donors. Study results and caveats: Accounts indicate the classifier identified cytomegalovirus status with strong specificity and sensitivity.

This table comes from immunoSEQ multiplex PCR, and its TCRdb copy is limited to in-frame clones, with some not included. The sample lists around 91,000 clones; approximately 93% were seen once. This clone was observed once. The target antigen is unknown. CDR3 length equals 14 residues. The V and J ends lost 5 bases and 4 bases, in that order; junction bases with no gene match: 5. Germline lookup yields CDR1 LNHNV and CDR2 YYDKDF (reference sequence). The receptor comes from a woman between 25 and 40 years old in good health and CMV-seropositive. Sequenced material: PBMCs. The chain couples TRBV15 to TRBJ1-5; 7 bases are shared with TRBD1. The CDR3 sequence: CATSGGTDNQPQHF. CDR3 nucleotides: TGTGCCACCAGCGGCGGGACAGATAATCAGCCCCAGCATTTT.